The present entry profiles one TCR beta chain with its context. Per the original data handling: How many nucleated cells were present was estimated from reference gene primer amplification. Method: immunoSEQ multiplex PCR; TCRdb's copy keeps in-frame clones and lacks some. The V and J calls and clone size are taken from that table; D and trimming were inferred from the DNA. The data hold under 95,000 clones, with less than 90% observed a single time. This CDR3 is 14 amino acids long. Germline V gives CDR1 MNHEY, CDR2 SMNVEV (reference sequence). V lost 6 bases and J 0 bases, leaving 9 bases between the germline ends. This entry is derived from a study of blood T cell repertoires in COVID-19. Study-wide context: Material from acute and convalescent COVID-19 was sourced from the United States, Italy and Spain. PBMCs, B-cell-depleted T cells, or T cells were the source of the cDNA or gDNA that made up the material.

This sequence was found in a human donor in a cohort sampled during active COVID-19. J is TRBJ2-4 and V is TRBV27; no definite D call. The source material was peripheral blood. CDR3 nucleotides: TGTGCCAGCAGCCAGACTGAAGCCAAAAACATTCAGTACTTC. Translating it yields CASSQTEAKNIQYF.